Listed below are T cell receptor beta chains from one sample, sequenced in a study of T cell changes during pregnancy in multiple sclerosis. Profiled with immunoSEQ multiplex PCR; TCRdb holds only in-frame clones, not every one. This sample yields 90,000 or so clones, of which roughly 90% are seen a single time; less than 2% belongs to the top ten. The specimen comprised peripheral blood, sampled in the first trimester of pregnancy. Every receptor here comes from a female donor with multiple sclerosis, enrolled in a pregnancy study. CDR3s include the opening cysteine and the closing phenylalanine or tryptophan. D genes are given only for firm matches. The listing skips clone size in some rows; elsewhere it reads once, few, many or a size class.

D gene: TRBD2
clone size: -
V gene: TRBV4-2
J gene: TRBJ2-7
CDR3 protein: CASSRGLALRRSHEQYF
CDR3 DNA: TGTGCCAGCAGCCGAGGACTAGCTCTCCGAAGGAGCCACGAGCAGTACTTC

D gene: TRBD1
clone size: -
V gene: TRBV4-1
J gene: TRBJ2-5
CDR3 protein: CASSQDIGQGLQETQYF
CDR3 DNA: TGCGCCAGCAGCCAAGATATCGGACAGGGCCTGCAAGAGACCCAGTACTTC

D gene: TRBD1
clone size: -
V gene: TRBV5-8
J gene: TRBJ2-1
CDR3 protein: CASSPGTGVANEQFF
CDR3 DNA: TGTGCCAGCAGTCCCGGGACAGGGGTTGCCAATGAGCAGTTCTTC

D gene: TRBD2
clone size: -
V gene: TRBV30
J gene: TRBJ2-5
CDR3 protein: CAWSVQGLAGGAETQYF
CDR3 DNA: TGTGCCTGGAGTGTACAGGGACTAGCGGGAGGAGCAGAGACCCAGTACTTC

D gene: TRBD2
clone size: -
V gene: TRBV19
J gene: TRBJ2-1
CDR3 protein: CASSQTYDISGSHDNEQFF
CDR3 DNA: TGTGCCAGTAGCCAGACGTATGATATTAGCGGGAGTCACGACAATGAGCAGTTCTTC

D gene: -
clone size: -
V gene: TRBV6-1
J gene: TRBJ1-4
CDR3 protein: CASSIYTNEKLFF
CDR3 DNA: TGTGCCAGCAGTATATATACTAATGAAAAACTGTTTTTT

D gene: -
clone size: -
V gene: TRBV6-5
J gene: TRBJ2-3
CDR3 protein: CASSYTGTLATGEYF
CDR3 DNA: TGTGCCAGCAGTTACACCGGGACATTGGCTACTGGGGAGTATTTT

D gene: TRBD2
clone size: once
V gene: TRBV11-2
J gene: TRBJ2-7
CDR3 protein: CASSHYASGSYEQYF
CDR3 DNA: TGTGCCAGCAGCCATTATGCCAGCGGGAGTTACGAGCAGTACTTC

D gene: -
clone size: -
V gene: TRBV5-1
J gene: TRBJ1-2
CDR3 protein: CASSSRQSNYGYTF
CDR3 DNA: TGCGCCAGCAGCTCTCGACAGTCGAACTATGGCTACACCTTC

D gene: TRBD1
clone size: -
V gene: TRBV11-2
J gene: TRBJ1-2
CDR3 protein: CASSPQLTGGGGYTF
CDR3 DNA: TGTGCCAGCAGCCCGCAGCTGACAGGGGGCGGGGGCTACACCTTC

D gene: -
clone size: -
V gene: TRBV2
J gene: TRBJ2-5
CDR3 protein: CASSEHLQETQYF
CDR3 DNA: TGTGCCAGCAGTGAGCACTTACAAGAGACCCAGTACTTC

D gene: -
clone size: -
V gene: TRBV30
J gene: TRBJ1-4
CDR3 protein: CAWSASPWELFF
CDR3 DNA: TGTGCCTGGAGTGCTAGTCCGTGGGAACTGTTTTTT

D gene: TRBD1
clone size: -
V gene: TRBV4-1
J gene: TRBJ1-2
CDR3 protein: CTSSQPRTGDYGYTF
CDR3 DNA: TGCACCAGCAGCCAACCTCGCACAGGGGACTATGGCTACACCTTC

D gene: -
clone size: once
V gene: TRBV4-1
J gene: TRBJ2-5
CDR3 protein: CASSPLGDSQETQYF
CDR3 DNA: TGCGCCAGCAGCCCTCTAGGAGATTCCCAAGAGACCCAGTACTTC

D gene: TRBD2
clone size: -
V gene: TRBV7-9
J gene: TRBJ2-7
CDR3 protein: CASASFSGRTVRVDYEQYF
CDR3 DNA: TGTGCCAGCGCCTCCTTTAGCGGGAGAACAGTGCGCGTAGACTACGAGCAGTACTTC

D gene: TRBD2
clone size: -
V gene: TRBV5-1
J gene: TRBJ2-3
CDR3 protein: CASRPPGLVTDTQYF
CDR3 DNA: TGCGCCAGCAGACCACCGGGACTAGTCACAGATACGCAGTATTTT

D gene: TRBD1
clone size: -
V gene: TRBV19
J gene: TRBJ2-7
CDR3 protein: CASSIGQGVLYEQYF
CDR3 DNA: TGTGCCAGTAGTATAGGCCAGGGGGTCCTCTACGAGCAGTACTTC

D gene: TRBD2
clone size: once
V gene: TRBV28
J gene: TRBJ2-6
CDR3 protein: CASKSGGWNSGANVLTF
CDR3 DNA: TGTGCCAGCAAGAGCGGGGGTTGGAACTCTGGGGCCAACGTCCTGACTTTC

D gene: -
clone size: -
V gene: TRBV6-1
J gene: TRBJ1-5
CDR3 protein: CASSEFGGTAISNQPQHF
CDR3 DNA: TGTGCCAGCAGTGAATTCGGGGGGACTGCAATTAGCAATCAGCCCCAGCATTTT

D gene: TRBD1
clone size: -
V gene: TRBV9
J gene: TRBJ2-3
CDR3 protein: CASSAHGQGRTDTQYF
CDR3 DNA: TGTGCCAGCAGCGCCCATGGACAGGGCCGTACAGATACGCAGTATTTT

D gene: -
clone size: -
V gene: TRBV5-5
J gene: TRBJ2-1
CDR3 protein: CASSLVGQGSVEQFF
CDR3 DNA: TGTGCCAGCAGCTTGGTCGGGCAGGGATCTGTTGAGCAGTTCTTC

D gene: -
clone size: -
V gene: TRBV28
J gene: TRBJ1-2
CDR3 protein: CASSPEQGRPNYGYTF
CDR3 DNA: TGTGCCAGCAGCCCGGAGCAGGGGCGCCCCAACTATGGCTACACCTTC

D gene: -
clone size: -
V gene: TRBV29-1
J gene: TRBJ2-7
CDR3 protein: CSVRTEAHEQYF
CDR3 DNA: TGCAGCGTTCGAACGGAGGCCCACGAGCAGTACTTC

D gene: -
clone size: -
V gene: TRBV6-5
J gene: TRBJ2-3
CDR3 protein: CASAQRRVDTDTQYF
CDR3 DNA: TGTGCCAGCGCTCAGAGGAGGGTGGACACAGATACGCAGTATTTT

D gene: TRBD2
clone size: -
V gene: TRBV19
J gene: TRBJ2-3
CDR3 protein: CASSTGGTDTQYF
CDR3 DNA: TGTGCCAGTAGTACGGGGGGGACGGATACGCAGTATTTT

D gene: -
clone size: -
V gene: TRBV15
J gene: TRBJ2-7
CDR3 protein: CATSIEAGQAYEQYF
CDR3 DNA: TGTGCCACCAGCATTGAAGCGGGACAGGCCTACGAGCAGTACTTC

D gene: TRBD2
clone size: -
V gene: TRBV9
J gene: TRBJ2-7
CDR3 protein: CASSVGLAEAYEQYF
CDR3 DNA: TGTGCCAGCAGCGTGGGACTAGCGGAGGCCTACGAGCAGTACTTC

D gene: TRBD2
clone size: -
V gene: TRBV5-8
J gene: TRBJ2-3
CDR3 protein: CASSLFLAGDTQYF
CDR3 DNA: TGTGCCAGCAGCTTGTTTCTAGCGGGAGATACGCAGTATTTT

D gene: TRBD1
clone size: -
V gene: TRBV7-9
J gene: TRBJ2-1
CDR3 protein: CASRLTGGYNEQFF
CDR3 DNA: TGTGCCAGCAGATTGACAGGGGGTTACAATGAGCAGTTCTTC

D gene: TRBD2
clone size: -
V gene: TRBV7-2
J gene: TRBJ2-1
CDR3 protein: CASKGAAGVNNEQFF
CDR3 DNA: TGTGCCAGCAAAGGGGCAGCGGGAGTAAACAATGAGCAGTTCTTC

D gene: TRBD1
clone size: -
V gene: TRBV18
J gene: TRBJ2-7
CDR3 protein: CASSPLDRGEQYF
CDR3 DNA: TGTGCCAGCTCACCACTGGACAGGGGAGAGCAGTACTTC

D gene: TRBD2
clone size: -
V gene: TRBV7-6
J gene: TRBJ2-7
CDR3 protein: CASSLTSGEQYF
CDR3 DNA: TGTGCCAGCAGCTTAACTAGCGGCGAGCAGTACTTC

D gene: -
clone size: -
V gene: TRBV7-6
J gene: TRBJ2-6
CDR3 protein: CASSPRDSGANVLTF
CDR3 DNA: TGTGCCAGCAGCCCGCGGGACTCTGGGGCCAACGTCCTGACTTTC

D gene: TRBD1
clone size: -
V gene: TRBV13
J gene: TRBJ1-2
CDR3 protein: CASTENFKGASNYGYTF
CDR3 DNA: TGTGCCAGTACAGAGAATTTTAAGGGGGCGTCTAACTATGGCTACACCTTC

D gene: TRBD2
clone size: -
V gene: TRBV25-1
J gene: TRBJ2-1
CDR3 protein: CASSEGASGHNEQFF
CDR3 DNA: TGTGCCAGCAGTGAAGGGGCTAGCGGCCACAATGAGCAGTTCTTC

D gene: TRBD2
clone size: -
V gene: TRBV7-9
J gene: TRBJ2-5
CDR3 protein: CASSSPGTSGGQETQYF
CDR3 DNA: TGTGCCAGCAGCTCCCCAGGGACTAGCGGGGGGCAAGAGACCCAGTACTTC

D gene: -
clone size: -
V gene: TRBV5-1
J gene: TRBJ2-2
CDR3 protein: CASSSHRLNTGELFF
CDR3 DNA: TGCGCCAGCAGCTCTCATCGACTGAACACCGGGGAGCTGTTTTTT

D gene: TRBD1
clone size: -
V gene: TRBV7-2
J gene: TRBJ1-2
CDR3 protein: CASSLVVTGASGNYGYTF
CDR3 DNA: TGTGCCAGCAGCTTAGTCGTGACAGGGGCGTCAGGGAACTATGGCTACACCTTC

D gene: -
clone size: -
V gene: TRBV19
J gene: TRBJ2-1
CDR3 protein: CASSPGTYNEQFF
CDR3 DNA: TGTGCCAGTAGCCCGGGGACCTACAATGAGCAGTTCTTC

D gene: -
clone size: -
V gene: TRBV6-6
J gene: TRBJ2-4
CDR3 protein: CASALTNGGHIQYF
CDR3 DNA: TGTGCCAGCGCCCTAACTAACGGGGGACACATTCAGTACTTC

D gene: -
clone size: -
V gene: TRBV28
J gene: TRBJ1-1
CDR3 protein: CASSRGGIEAFF
CDR3 DNA: TGTGCCAGCAGTCGCGGAGGGATCGAAGCTTTCTTT

D gene: TRBD2
clone size: -
V gene: TRBV5-1
J gene: TRBJ2-1
CDR3 protein: CASSVSGTVYNEQFF
CDR3 DNA: TGCGCCAGCAGCGTTAGCGGGACCGTCTACAATGAGCAGTTCTTC

D gene: -
clone size: -
V gene: TRBV7-6
J gene: TRBJ2-3
CDR3 protein: CASSRGTTDTQYF
CDR3 DNA: TGTGCCAGCAGCAGGGGGACCACAGATACGCAGTATTTT

D gene: -
clone size: -
V gene: TRBV4-1
J gene: TRBJ1-1
CDR3 protein: CASSQVSGINTEAFF
CDR3 DNA: TGCGCCAGCAGCCAAGTATCAGGAATCAACACTGAAGCTTTCTTT

D gene: TRBD2
clone size: -
V gene: TRBV2
J gene: TRBJ2-3
CDR3 protein: CASSESSGTWADTQYF
CDR3 DNA: TGTGCCAGCAGTGAATCTAGCGGGACCTGGGCAGATACGCAGTATTTT

D gene: -
clone size: -
V gene: TRBV27
J gene: TRBJ1-1
CDR3 protein: CASSLSTVVVTEAFF
CDR3 DNA: TGTGCCAGCAGTTTAAGTACGGTGGTGGTCACTGAAGCTTTCTTT

D gene: TRBD2
clone size: -
V gene: TRBV5-8
J gene: TRBJ2-4
CDR3 protein: CASSLWGGAWHIQYF
CDR3 DNA: TGTGCCAGCAGCCTCTGGGGGGGAGCCTGGCACATTCAGTACTTC

D gene: -
clone size: -
V gene: TRBV28
J gene: TRBJ1-1
CDR3 protein: CASSFARNRVLPEAFF
CDR3 DNA: TGTGCCAGCAGTTTCGCTCGAAACAGGGTCTTACCTGAAGCTTTCTTT